What follows are 23 T cell receptor beta chains derived from one specimen sequenced in a study of blood T cell repertoires in COVID-19. Here immunoSEQ multiplex PCR was the method, and the copy in TCRdb shows in-frame clones only, minus some. The data contain a few hundred thousand clones, more than 70% of them singletons. Sample: peripheral blood. The origin of the receptors is a man aged 50-59 years with COVID-19, enrolled during active disease.

This chain uses TRBV7-9 with TRBJ2-3; 10 nucleotides match TRBD2. Trimming at V came to 6 bases and at J to 4 bases, leaving 4 bases not matched to a gene. Per the germline V gene, CDR1 is SEHNR and CDR2 is FQNEAQ (reference sequence). This CDR3 has 14 amino acids. CDR3 in DNA: TGTGCCAGCAGATCTAGCGGGGGCGCAGATACGCAGTATTTT. Protein product: CASRSSGGADTQYF.

This chain joins TRBV12-3 or TRBV12-4 and TRBJ2-3, with 7 bases matching TRBD1. The CDR3 runs to 13 residues. Trimming cost V 7 bases and J 6 bases; bases outside gene matches: 7. This chain's CDR3 is CASTSTGPDTQYF. The DNA of the CDR3 is TGTGCCAGCACCTCGACAGGGCCGGATACGCAGTATTTT.

The gene calls are TRBV2 and TRBJ1-2; D remains ambiguous. This CDR3 has 12 residues. Germline V gene data show CDR1 as SNHLY and CDR2 as FYNNEI. Trimming shortened V by 7 bases and J by 2 bases, and 8 bases separated the two germline ends. The CDR3 here is CASNGGNYGYTF. The DNA for the CDR3 is TGTGCCAGCAACGGCGGCAACTATGGCTACACCTTC.

V usage is TRBV6-2 or TRBV6-3 and J usage is TRBJ2-7, with D tentatively TRBD2 (5 bases). The CDR3 loop spans 12 amino acids. The ends were cut back, 5 bases at V and 4 bases at J, with 9 bases in the middle. Looked up from germline, CDR1 is MNHEY and CDR2 is SVGEGT. CDR3 loop: CASSPTGYEQYF. Here the CDR3 DNA reads TGTGCCAGCAGTCCGACGGGATACGAGCAGTACTTC.

V gene TRBV23-1 combines with J gene TRBJ2-7; D may be TRBD1 (5 bases). TRBV23-1 is an open reading frame, and its role is uncertain. V dropped 4 bases and J dropped 5 bases, with 21 bases sitting between them. This CDR3 region has 16 residues. CDR3 nucleotides: TGCGCCAGCAGTCGGAATGGGTATACAGGTTTGAACGAGCAGTACTTC. Its translation: CASSRNGYTGLNEQYF.

V and J are TRBV7-9 and TRBJ2-3, with TRBD1 matching over 8 bases. CDR1 is SEHNR and CDR2 is FQNEAQ in the germline V gene (reference sequence). The CDR3 has 15 residues. Trimming at V came to 4 bases and at J to 0 bases, leaving 3 bases not matched to a gene. CDR3 residues: CASSSTGGSTDTQYF. In nucleotides, the CDR3 is TGTGCCAGCAGCTCTACAGGGGGAAGCACAGATACGCAGTATTTT.

The chain employs TRBV10-3 and TRBJ2-3, with D tentatively TRBD2 (6 bases). Germline V gene sequence: CDR1 ENHRY, CDR2 SYGVKD. Trimming cost V 6 bases and J 3 bases, with 13 bases left between them. The CDR3 covers 14 residues. In DNA form, the CDR3 reads TGTGCCATCAGCGATATTAGCGGAACAGATACGCAGTATTTT. This gives the protein CAISDISGTDTQYF.

A word on this clone: The sample contains more than one DNA sequence encoding this CDR3. The chain combines TRBV19 with TRBJ2-7; 9 bases map to TRBD1. V lost 5 bases to trimming and J lost 1 base; unmatched junction nucleotides: 3. This CDR3 contains 14 residues. Germline CDR1 is LNHDA and CDR2 is SQIVND (reference sequence). CDR3 nucleotide sequence: TGTGCCAGTAGTCCTGGGACAGGGTCCTACGAGCAGTACTTC. Protein product: CASSPGTGSYEQYF.

For the CDR3, the DNA is TGTGCCAGCAGTTACCCAACAGGGAAAGGGAACGAGCAGTACTTC. This sequence encodes CASSYPTGKGNEQYF. The chain combines TRBV6-2 or TRBV6-3 with TRBJ2-7, with TRBD1 as a possible D gene (6 bases). The CDR3 spans 15 residues. Germline loops: CDR1 MNHEY, CDR2 SVGEGT. Trimming cost V 2 bases and J 5 bases, with 16 bases left between them.

The V gene is TRBV11-1, the J gene TRBJ2-7; a weak D match, TRBD1 (5 bases). This CDR3 region has 12 residues. The V end lost 2 bases, the J end lost 4 bases, and 6 bases lay between the germline ends. The germline gives CDR1 SGHAT, CDR2 FQDESV (reference sequence). DNA of the CDR3: TGTGCCAGCAGCTTACAGGGTTACGAGCAGTACTTC. Translation: CASSLQGYEQYF.

The V and J genes are TRBV6-5 and TRBJ1-4, with a tentative D call TRBD1 (6 bases). Trimming removed 6 bases at V and 6 bases at J, with 17 bases between. The CDR3 extends over 15 amino acids. Germline V gives CDR1 MNHEY, CDR2 SVGAGI. The CDR3 reads CASSLQGGWDEKLFF. The CDR3 region has the DNA TGTGCCAGCAGCTTACAGGGAGGGTGGGATGAAAAACTGTTTTTT.

V is TRBV12-3 or TRBV12-4 and J is TRBJ2-7; D is possibly TRBD2 (5 bases). CDR3 length equals 12 residues. V was pared by 3 bases and J by 7 bases, with 10 bases between. The CDR3 is CASSFNTGEQYF. CDR3 coding DNA: TGTGCCAGCAGTTTTAATACGGGGGAGCAGTACTTC.

The V call is TRBV5-1, the J call TRBJ1-4; possible D gene TRBD1, 5 bases. The length of the CDR3 is 14 residues. Germline V gene sequence: CDR1 SGHRS, CDR2 YFSETQ. V was pared by 0 bases and J by 4 bases, with 7 bases between. This CDR3 reads CASSLETVNEKLFF. In nucleotides, the CDR3 is TGCGCCAGCAGCTTGGAGACAGTTAATGAAAAACTGTTTTTT.

This clone was detected once. The CDR3 sequence: CASSGNDWASEQYF. As DNA, the CDR3 is TGTGCCAGCAGTGGAAATGATTGGGCCTCCGAGCAGTACTTC. The chain is built from TRBV2 and TRBJ2-7, with D hard to call. The CDR3 extends over 14 amino acids. Germline CDR1 is SNHLY and CDR2 is FYNNEI. Trimming shortened V by 4 bases and J by 6 bases, and 16 bases separated the two germline ends.

The chain has TRBV7-8 and TRBJ2-5; D perhaps matches TRBD2 (6 bases). CDR3 size: 15 residues. From germline, CDR1 is SGHVS and CDR2 FQNEAQ. V lost 2 bases to trimming and J lost 2 bases, with 12 bases between them. The chain's CDR3 is CASSLTRLDQETQYF. The CDR3 bases are TGTGCCAGCAGCTTAACGAGACTAGATCAAGAGACCCAGTACTTC.

V and J are TRBV5-1 and TRBJ2-7; D unclear. V lost 0 bases and J lost 6, with 13 bases in between. The CDR3 is made up of 14 amino acids. Germline V CDR1 and CDR2: SGHRS, YFSETQ. As DNA, the CDR3 is TGCGCCAGCAGCTTGGCCATCGCCGCCGGCGAGCAGTACTTC. Translated, it gives CASSLAIAAGEQYF.

J is TRBJ2-3 and V is TRBV11-3; 7 positions match TRBD1. After removal of 1 base from V and 3 bases from J, the junction contained 13 bases not matched to a gene. The germline gives CDR1 SGHNT, CDR2 YENEEA. The CDR3 has 18 amino acids. As DNA, the CDR3 is TGTGCCAGCAGCTTAGCGGTAGGCCAGGGGGATACTACAGATACGCAGTATTTT. It translates to CASSLAVGQGDTTDTQYF.

The chain combines TRBV27 with TRBJ2-3, with D hard to call. The V end lost 3 bases, the J end lost 3 bases, and 10 bases lay between the germline ends. CDR3 length: 14 amino acids. Germline values: CDR1 MNHEY, CDR2 SMNVEV (reference sequence). For the CDR3, the DNA is TGTGCCAGCAGTTTGAGCCCGGGTACAGATACGCAGTATTTT. It codes for CASSLSPGTDTQYF.

V is TRBV5-1 and J is TRBJ2-2, with D tentatively TRBD1 (7 bases). The CDR3 runs to 15 residues. Germline V lookup: CDR1 SGHRS, CDR2 YFSETQ. V shed 7 bases and J shed 5 bases, with 18 bases lying between them. CDR3 coding DNA: TGCGCCAGCCGCGTCGGAGGGGGCCCTACCGGGGAGCTGTTTTTT. Its translation is CASRVGGGPTGELFF.

This clone was counted ten times or more. CDR3 residues: CASSPLLGAGQPQHF. CDR3 DNA sequence: TGTGCCAGTAGTCCGCTACTGGGGGCAGGTCAGCCCCAGCATTTT. This chain links TRBV19 with TRBJ1-5; TRBD1 is a possible D gene (6 bases). CDR1 and CDR2 (germline): LNHDA, SQIVND (reference sequence). The CDR3 length is 15 residues. V shed 5 bases and J shed 6 bases, with 17 bases lying between them.

The chain recombines TRBV3-1 (or the pseudogene TRBV3-2) with TRBJ2-3; D unclear. Germline V gene lookup returns CDR1 LGHDT and CDR2 YNNKEL (reference sequence). Trimming took 3 bases from V and 0 from J, leaving 7 bases between them. The CDR3 length is 14 residues. The DNA of the CDR3 is TGTGCCAGCAGCCATGCCGGGAGCACAGATACGCAGTATTTT. It encodes CASSHAGSTDTQYF.

This chain joins TRBV14 and TRBJ2-2; 7 nucleotides line up with TRBD2. Germline CDR1 reads SGHDN; CDR2 reads FVKESK. Trimming at V came to 4 bases and at J to 5 bases, leaving 10 bases not matched to a gene. CDR3 length: 16 residues. CDR3 nucleotide sequence: TGTGCCAGCAGCCCACCCGGGACTACTATTACCGGGGAGCTGTTTTTT. It translates to CASSPPGTTITGELFF. The full variable domain, with the rest looked up from reference TRBV14 and TRBJ2-2, is EAGVTQFPSHSVIEKGQTVTLRCDPISGHDNLYWYRRVMGKEIKFLLHFVKESKQDESGMPNNRFLAERTGGTYSTLKVQPAELEDSGVYFCASSPPGTTITGELFFGEGSRLTVL.

The sample holds one count of this clone. The V call is TRBV28, the J call TRBJ1-5; D is undetermined. The CDR3 covers 15 residues. With 8 bases removed from V and 1 base from J, the gap between germline ends came to 15 bases. From germline, CDR1 is MDHEN and CDR2 SYDVKM. The CDR3 nucleotides are TGTGCCAGCCAGGCGGGGTTCTCGAGCAATCAGCCCCAGCATTTT. This translates into CASQAGFSSNQPQHF.